These T cell receptor beta chains were read from a single sample in a study of shared clonotypes between healthy human individuals. Libraries were prepared by immunoSEQ multiplex PCR; TCRdb keeps only in-frame clonotypes and omits some of them. This table holds some 680,000 clones, around 73% found once. The sequencing input was memory CD4+ T cells sorted from blood. These receptor sequences come from a woman in her twenties or thirties in good health. The CDR3 runs from the conserved cysteine through the conserved F or W. Fields, in order: CDR3 protein, CDR3 DNA, clone size, J gene, D gene, V gene. A D gene is named only where the DNA matches it firmly. Where a row states a size, it is once, few, many or the class of an expanded clone; other rows omit it.

cdr3_aa: CASRIQRESHEQYF
cdr3_nt: TGTGCCAGCAGGATCCAGCGGGAGTCCCACGAGCAGTACTTC
clone_size: NA
j_call: TRBJ2-7
d_call: TRBD2
v_call: TRBV28

cdr3_aa: CASSPGAGEETQYF
cdr3_nt: TGTGCCAGCTCACCGGGGGCGGGAGAGGAGACCCAGTACTTC
clone_size: NA
j_call: TRBJ2-5
d_call: NA
v_call: TRBV18

cdr3_aa: CASSGQANTEAFF
cdr3_nt: TGTGCCAGCAGTGGTCAGGCGAACACTGAAGCTTTCTTT
clone_size: NA
j_call: TRBJ1-1
d_call: NA
v_call: TRBV2

cdr3_aa: CASSVEGQGQETQYF
cdr3_nt: TGTGCCAGCAGCGTAGAGGGACAGGGTCAAGAGACCCAGTACTTC
clone_size: NA
j_call: TRBJ2-5
d_call: TRBD1
v_call: TRBV9

cdr3_aa: CSAWTGSSGNTIYF
cdr3_nt: TGCAGCGCCTGGACAGGGAGCTCTGGAAACACCATATATTTT
clone_size: NA
j_call: TRBJ1-3
d_call: TRBD1
v_call: TRBV29-1

cdr3_aa: CASRDPQGSEQYF
cdr3_nt: TGTGCCAGCAGGGATCCACAGGGGTCCGAGCAGTACTTC
clone_size: NA
j_call: TRBJ2-7
d_call: TRBD1
v_call: TRBV28

cdr3_aa: CASSPSGSNTEAFF
cdr3_nt: TGTGCCAGCTCACCAAGTGGAAGTAACACTGAAGCTTTCTTT
clone_size: NA
j_call: TRBJ1-1
d_call: NA
v_call: TRBV18

cdr3_aa: CASSGTVKETQYF
cdr3_nt: TGTGCCAGCAGTGGGACAGTCAAAGAGACCCAGTACTTC
clone_size: NA
j_call: TRBJ2-5
d_call: TRBD1
v_call: TRBV6-6

cdr3_aa: CASSVGVAGGITGELFF
cdr3_nt: TGTGCCAGCAGCGTAGGGGTAGCGGGAGGCATCACCGGGGAGCTGTTTTTT
clone_size: NA
j_call: TRBJ2-2
d_call: TRBD2
v_call: TRBV9

cdr3_aa: CASSVRLAGWGSYNEQFF
cdr3_nt: TGTGCCAGCAGCGTTAGACTAGCGGGATGGGGATCCTACAATGAGCAGTTCTTC
clone_size: NA
j_call: TRBJ2-1
d_call: TRBD2
v_call: TRBV9

cdr3_aa: CASSIGSGSQETQYF
cdr3_nt: TGTGCCAGTAGTATTGGCAGCGGAAGTCAAGAGACCCAGTACTTC
clone_size: NA
j_call: TRBJ2-5
d_call: NA
v_call: TRBV19

cdr3_aa: CASELGDSNQPQHF
cdr3_nt: TGTGCCAGCGAATTGGGGGATAGCAATCAGCCCCAGCATTTT
clone_size: NA
j_call: TRBJ1-5
d_call: NA
v_call: TRBV6-1

cdr3_aa: CASSQAGTSMLEQYF
cdr3_nt: TGTGCCAGCAGCCAAGCCGGCACTAGTATGCTCGAGCAGTACTTC
clone_size: few
j_call: TRBJ2-7
d_call: NA
v_call: TRBV4-2

cdr3_aa: CASSITGGATYEQYF
cdr3_nt: TGTGCCAGCAGCATTACAGGGGGCGCGACCTACGAGCAGTACTTC
clone_size: NA
j_call: TRBJ2-7
d_call: TRBD1
v_call: TRBV6-6

cdr3_aa: CASSSIGGQGAAFF
cdr3_nt: TGTGCCAGCAGCTCGATTGGGGGACAGGGCGCAGCTTTCTTT
clone_size: NA
j_call: TRBJ1-1
d_call: TRBD1
v_call: TRBV7-9

cdr3_aa: CASSVEGAATTF
cdr3_nt: TGTGCCAGCAGCGTAGAGGGGGCAGCAACCACCTTC
clone_size: NA
j_call: TRBJ1-2
d_call: TRBD1
v_call: TRBV9

cdr3_aa: CSVEPGTPSYNEQFF
cdr3_nt: TGCAGCGTCGAACCCGGGACACCCTCCTACAATGAGCAGTTCTTC
clone_size: NA
j_call: TRBJ2-1
d_call: NA
v_call: TRBV29-1

cdr3_aa: CASSQVTLAYYNEQFF
cdr3_nt: TGCGCCAGCAGCCAAGTTACACTAGCGTACTACAATGAGCAGTTCTTC
clone_size: NA
j_call: TRBJ2-1
d_call: TRBD2
v_call: TRBV4-1

cdr3_aa: CAISWEGVAGELFF
cdr3_nt: TGTGCCATCAGTTGGGAAGGGGTCGCCGGGGAGCTGTTTTTT
clone_size: NA
j_call: TRBJ2-2
d_call: NA
v_call: TRBV10-3

cdr3_aa: CASSFSGYGYTF
cdr3_nt: TGTGCCAGCAGTTTTTCGGGCTATGGCTACACCTTC
clone_size: NA
j_call: TRBJ1-2
d_call: NA
v_call: TRBV28

cdr3_aa: CASSLDRSATNEKLFF
cdr3_nt: TGTGCCAGCAGTTTGGACAGATCTGCAACTAATGAAAAACTGTTTTTT
clone_size: few
j_call: TRBJ1-4
d_call: NA
v_call: TRBV5-5

cdr3_aa: CASSFYLENTDTQYF
cdr3_nt: TGCGCCAGCAGCTTCTACCTCGAGAACACAGATACGCAGTATTTT
clone_size: NA
j_call: TRBJ2-3
d_call: NA
v_call: TRBV5-1

cdr3_aa: CASSMRSPDEAFF
cdr3_nt: TGTGCCAGTAGTATGAGGTCGCCGGATGAAGCTTTCTTT
clone_size: NA
j_call: TRBJ1-1
d_call: NA
v_call: TRBV19

cdr3_aa: CASSLVNINYGYTF
cdr3_nt: TGTGCCAGCAGCTTGGTCAACATTAACTATGGCTACACCTTC
clone_size: NA
j_call: TRBJ1-2
d_call: NA
v_call: TRBV5-4

cdr3_aa: CASRGLNIQYF
cdr3_nt: TGTGCCAGCAGGGGCCTCAACATTCAGTACTTC
clone_size: NA
j_call: TRBJ2-4
d_call: NA
v_call: TRBV27

cdr3_aa: CSVAGTGNGYTF
cdr3_nt: TGCAGCGTTGCCGGGACAGGGAATGGCTACACCTTC
clone_size: once
j_call: TRBJ1-2
d_call: TRBD1
v_call: TRBV29-1

cdr3_aa: CASSSGTSGNTIYF
cdr3_nt: TGTGCCAGCAGCTCCGGTACCTCTGGAAACACCATATATTTT
clone_size: NA
j_call: TRBJ1-3
d_call: NA
v_call: TRBV7-7

cdr3_aa: CASSQKTGGQTEAFF
cdr3_nt: TGTGCCAGCAGCCAAAAGACAGGGGGCCAAACTGAAGCTTTCTTT
clone_size: NA
j_call: TRBJ1-1
d_call: TRBD1
v_call: TRBV11-2

cdr3_aa: CSVEDGGRRSTDTQYF
cdr3_nt: TGCAGCGTTGAAGATGGGGGCAGGCGTAGCACAGATACGCAGTATTTT
clone_size: NA
j_call: TRBJ2-3
d_call: NA
v_call: TRBV29-1

cdr3_aa: CASSEGGNNQPQHF
cdr3_nt: TGTGCCAGCAGTGAAGGGGGGAACAATCAGCCCCAGCATTTT
clone_size: NA
j_call: TRBJ1-5
d_call: NA
v_call: TRBV6-1

cdr3_aa: CASSADSRGSYGYTF
cdr3_nt: TGTGCCAGCAGTGCAGACTCCAGGGGTTCCTATGGCTACACCTTC
clone_size: NA
j_call: TRBJ1-2
d_call: NA
v_call: TRBV27

cdr3_aa: CASSKGGNQPQHF
cdr3_nt: TGTGCCAGTAGTAAGGGTGGCAATCAGCCCCAGCATTTT
clone_size: NA
j_call: TRBJ1-5
d_call: NA
v_call: TRBV19

cdr3_aa: CASSRGSGVDGYTF
cdr3_nt: TGTGCCAGCTCTCGGGGTTCGGGAGTGGATGGCTACACCTTC
clone_size: many
j_call: TRBJ1-2
d_call: NA
v_call: TRBV5-6

cdr3_aa: CASRPRGRGLETQYF
cdr3_nt: TGTGCCAGCAGGCCAAGGGGGAGGGGGCTGGAGACCCAGTACTTC
clone_size: NA
j_call: TRBJ2-5
d_call: NA
v_call: TRBV28

cdr3_aa: CSVLQSSGYTF
cdr3_nt: TGCAGCGTACTTCAGTCGTCTGGCTACACCTTC
clone_size: few
j_call: TRBJ1-2
d_call: NA
v_call: TRBV29-1

cdr3_aa: CASSSSGGSGQGRWNEQFF
cdr3_nt: TGCGCCAGCAGTTCCTCCGGGGGTAGCGGCCAAGGCAGGTGGAATGAGCAGTTCTTC
clone_size: few
j_call: TRBJ2-1
d_call: NA
v_call: TRBV10-2

cdr3_aa: CASSVRLIQTQYF
cdr3_nt: TGTGCCAGCAGTGTTCGGTTGATACAGACCCAGTACTTC
clone_size: NA
j_call: TRBJ2-5
d_call: NA
v_call: TRBV2

cdr3_aa: CASSKEDPDWDTRGTEAFF
cdr3_nt: TGTGCCAGCAGCAAAGAAGACCCTGATTGGGACACCCGGGGGACTGAAGCTTTCTTT
clone_size: NA
j_call: TRBJ1-1
d_call: NA
v_call: TRBV21-1

cdr3_aa: CASSLVQGGGTQYF
cdr3_nt: TGTGCCAGCAGCTTGGTGCAGGGCGGCGGTACGCAGTATTTT
clone_size: NA
j_call: TRBJ2-3
d_call: NA
v_call: TRBV5-6

cdr3_aa: CASSATSGDFGELFF
cdr3_nt: TGCGCCAGCAGTGCGACTAGCGGGGATTTCGGGGAGCTGTTTTTT
clone_size: NA
j_call: TRBJ2-2
d_call: TRBD2
v_call: TRBV5-1

cdr3_aa: CATKTKTGTNYGYTF
cdr3_nt: TGTGCCACCAAGACCAAGACAGGGACCAACTATGGCTACACCTTC
clone_size: NA
j_call: TRBJ1-2
d_call: TRBD1
v_call: TRBV4-2

cdr3_aa: CAIRYREKSSYEQYF
cdr3_nt: TGTGCCATCCGCTACAGGGAAAAGAGCTCCTACGAGCAGTACTTC
clone_size: few
j_call: TRBJ2-7
d_call: NA
v_call: TRBV10-3

cdr3_aa: CASSSDPAGSYEQYF
cdr3_nt: TGTGCCAGCAGCTCGGACCCGGCTGGCTCCTACGAGCAGTACTTC
clone_size: NA
j_call: TRBJ2-7
d_call: NA
v_call: TRBV7-6

cdr3_aa: CASSYGRGGFRETQYF
cdr3_nt: TGTGCCAGCAGTTACGGGCGCGGGGGTTTTCGGGAGACCCAGTACTTC
clone_size: NA
j_call: TRBJ2-5
d_call: TRBD2
v_call: TRBV6-5

cdr3_aa: CASSLGVQNTGELFF
cdr3_nt: TGTGCCAGTAGCCTTGGAGTCCAGAACACCGGGGAGCTGTTTTTT
clone_size: NA
j_call: TRBJ2-2
d_call: NA
v_call: TRBV19

cdr3_aa: CASSRTSGAYNEQFF
cdr3_nt: TGTGCCAGCAGCAGGACTAGCGGGGCCTACAATGAGCAGTTCTTC
clone_size: once
j_call: TRBJ2-1
d_call: TRBD2
v_call: TRBV7-2

cdr3_aa: CASSDKGQVNYGYTF
cdr3_nt: TGTGCCAGCAGTGATAAAGGACAGGTTAACTATGGCTACACCTTC
clone_size: NA
j_call: TRBJ1-2
d_call: TRBD1
v_call: TRBV6-1

cdr3_aa: CASPGSAPGANVLTF
cdr3_nt: TGTGCCAGTCCGGGAAGCGCCCCCGGGGCCAACGTCCTGACTTTC
clone_size: NA
j_call: TRBJ2-6
d_call: NA
v_call: TRBV7-9

cdr3_aa: CASSSRGSDTEAFF
cdr3_nt: TGCGCCAGCAGCTCGAGGGGGAGTGACACTGAAGCTTTCTTT
clone_size: NA
j_call: TRBJ1-1
d_call: NA
v_call: TRBV5-1

cdr3_aa: CASSYAREGIQYF
cdr3_nt: TGTGCCAGCAGTTACGCCAGGGAGGGCATTCAGTACTTC
clone_size: NA
j_call: TRBJ2-4
d_call: TRBD2
v_call: TRBV6-6

cdr3_aa: CATHHTEAFF
cdr3_nt: TGTGCCACCCATCACACTGAAGCTTTCTTT
clone_size: NA
j_call: TRBJ1-1
d_call: NA
v_call: TRBV28

cdr3_aa: CASSKGGSYEQYF
cdr3_nt: TGCGCCAGCAGTAAGGGAGGAAGCTACGAGCAGTACTTC
clone_size: once
j_call: TRBJ2-7
d_call: NA
v_call: TRBV10-1

cdr3_aa: CASSSGTYYEQYF
cdr3_nt: TGTGCCAGCAGTTCCGGGACTTACTACGAGCAGTACTTC
clone_size: NA
j_call: TRBJ2-7
d_call: NA
v_call: TRBV6-5

cdr3_aa: CASSPRQGDGTEAFF
cdr3_nt: TGCGCCAGCAGCCCTCGACAGGGAGATGGCACTGAAGCTTTCTTT
clone_size: NA
j_call: TRBJ1-1
d_call: TRBD1
v_call: TRBV5-1